A single sample is the source of the 8 T cell receptor beta chains below, sequenced in a study of cytomegalovirus exposure and HLA in healthy donors (dated by TCRdb to between 2016 and 2019). The library came from the immunoSEQ multiplex PCR assay. The multiplex PCR relied on a mix of 60 forward primers for TCR Vbeta segments and 13 reverse primers for TCR Jbeta segments. TCRdb took this table from immuneACCESS and kept in-frame rearrangements with V and J called. Such tables lack part of the clones; where checked against another copy, unresolved V genes explain under half of the gap, and the rest is unexplained. This sample comprises tens of thousands of clones, roughly 80% of them detected only once. The biggest ten clones account for around 10% of the sample. Sequencing was carried out using PBMCs. These receptors all stem from a man aged 25 to 40 in good health and CMV-seropositive.

CDR3 loop: CASSFGTGGVERYF. CDR3 nucleotide sequence: TGTGCCAGCAGTTTTGGGACAGGGGGCGTTGAAAGGTACTTC. The gene calls are TRBV27 and TRBJ2-7, with 12 bases matching TRBD1. Per germline, CDR1 MNHEY and CDR2 SMNVEV (reference sequence). The CDR3 covers 14 residues. J gave up 12 bases and V 3 bases, and 9 bases lay outside the gene matches.

This clone was counted a few times. Other DNA sequences within the sample encode an identical CDR3. The chain has TRBV2 and TRBJ2-5; 10 bases are shared with TRBD2. Looked up from germline, CDR1 is SNHLY and CDR2 is FYNNEI. V was clipped by 3 bases and J by 3 bases; unmatched bases: 4. This CDR3 comprises 15 residues. DNA of the CDR3: TGTGCCAGCAGTGAGCGGCTAGCGGGGGAAGAGACCCAGTACTTC. Amino acid sequence: CASSERLAGEETQYF.

The chain employs TRBV5-1 and TRBJ2-1; 8 nucleotides agree with TRBD1. Germline V CDR1 and CDR2: SGHRS, YFSETQ. The V gene end was trimmed by 0 bases and the J gene end by 4 bases; junction bases not matched to a gene: 3. The length of the CDR3 is 15 residues. The CDR3 spells CASSLVQGVYNEQFF. The CDR3 nucleotides read TGCGCCAGCAGCTTGGTACAGGGGGTTTACAATGAGCAGTTCTTC.

J is TRBJ2-2 and V is TRBV5-4, with 13 bases lining up with TRBD2. The trim removed 4 bases at V and 7 bases at J, leaving 10 bases unmatched. Germline CDR1 SGHNT, CDR2 YYREEE (reference sequence). The CDR3 runs 17 residues. In DNA form, the CDR3 reads TGTGCCAGCAGCCTGGGACTAGCGGGGAAGCGGAACGGGGAGCTGTTTTTT. Its protein is CASSLGLAGKRNGELFF.

The chain employs TRBV2 and TRBJ1-2, with 7 bases matching TRBD1. V was pared by 5 bases and J by 2 bases, with 2 bases of the junction left unmatched. Germline CDR1 reads SNHLY; CDR2 reads FYNNEI. The CDR3 runs to 13 residues. The CDR3, as DNA: TGTGCCAGCAGTACGGACAGGAACTATGGCTACACCTTC. It specifies CASSTDRNYGYTF.

V and J are TRBV25-1 and TRBJ2-2; 8 positions agree with TRBD1. Looked up from germline, CDR1 is MGHDK and CDR2 is SYGVNS. Trimming at V came to 3 bases and at J to 1 base, leaving 10 bases not matched to a gene. This CDR3 spans 18 amino acids. This CDR3 reads CASSDPEPGQVNTGELFF. In nucleotides, the CDR3 is TGTGCCAGCAGTGACCCGGAACCGGGACAGGTGAACACCGGGGAGCTGTTTTTT.

This clone appeared a few times. The chain has TRBV4-3 and TRBJ2-7; D possibly corresponds to TRBD2 (6 bases). This CDR3 has 19 amino acids. V was shortened by 1 base and J by 2 bases, with 24 bases between the two germline ends. Germline V CDR1 and CDR2: LGHNA, YSLEER. The CDR3 region is CASSQVVGVGGALAYEQYF. As DNA, the CDR3 is TGCGCCAGCAGCCAAGTGGTAGGAGTGGGCGGGGCGTTAGCCTACGAGCAGTACTTC.

The chain links TRBV25-1 to TRBJ2-3; 8 bases are a match to TRBD2. Germline loops: CDR1 MGHDK, CDR2 SYGVNS. The CDR3 covers 17 residues. Trimming took 5 bases from V and 0 from J; bases not matched to a gene: 10. The CDR3 loop is CASSPRGGAGSTDTQYF. The CDR3 DNA is TGTGCCAGCAGTCCCCGGGGGGGAGCGGGGAGCACAGATACGCAGTATTTT. Drawing the rest from reference TRBV25-1 and TRBJ2-3, the complete variable domain is EADIYQTPRYLVIGTGKKITLECSQTMGHDKMYWYQQDPGMELHLIHYSYGVNSTEKGDLSSESTVSRIRTEHFPLTLESARPSHTSQYLCASSPRGGAGSTDTQYFGPGTRLTVL.